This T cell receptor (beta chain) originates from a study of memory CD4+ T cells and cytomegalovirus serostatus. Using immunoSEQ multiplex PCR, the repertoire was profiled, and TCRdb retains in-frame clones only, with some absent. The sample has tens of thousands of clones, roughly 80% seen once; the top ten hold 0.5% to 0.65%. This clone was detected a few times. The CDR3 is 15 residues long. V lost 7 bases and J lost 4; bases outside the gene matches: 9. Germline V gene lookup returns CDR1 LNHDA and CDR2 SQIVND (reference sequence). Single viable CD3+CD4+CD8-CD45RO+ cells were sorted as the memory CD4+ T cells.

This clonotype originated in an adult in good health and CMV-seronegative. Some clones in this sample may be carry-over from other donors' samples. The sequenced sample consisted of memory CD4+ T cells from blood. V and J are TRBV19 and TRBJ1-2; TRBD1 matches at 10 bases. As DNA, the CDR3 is TGTGCCAGTACCGAATCCGGGACAGGGGCCTATGGCTACACCTTC. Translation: CASTESGTGAYGYTF.